This T cell receptor beta chain came from a study of blood T cells in healthy people across ages. The length of the CDR3 is 11 residues. V was trimmed by 7 bases and J by 3 bases, leaving 6 bases between them. CDR1 is SNHLY, CDR2 FYNNEI, per germline. Study-wide findings and caveats: More naive CD4+ cells and higher diversity marked long-lived donors relative to aged donors. Unknown CMV status may confound age-related changes in expanded clones. As age increased, TCR beta diversity per million T cells fell in a roughly linear fashion.

The draw of peripheral blood yielded approximately 10 milliliters from each donor. In this sample, this clonotype turned up a few times. Its target is not known. PCR was performed a second time for roughly 7 to 11 cycles using a sample-barcoded 5' primer and a J-beta primer mix. Using its own MiXCR run on the 5' RACE reads, TCRdb lists one record per CDR3 protein. In the table there are 1,300,000 or so distinct CDR3 sequences, 59% of which are singletons. The TCR originated in a man younger than 35 in good health. The sequencing sample was made of blood. The J gene is TRBJ2-5, the V gene TRBV2; D not resolved. The CDR3 nucleotides read TGTGCCAGCACTCTGAAAGAGACCCAGTACTTC. It codes for CASTLKETQYF.